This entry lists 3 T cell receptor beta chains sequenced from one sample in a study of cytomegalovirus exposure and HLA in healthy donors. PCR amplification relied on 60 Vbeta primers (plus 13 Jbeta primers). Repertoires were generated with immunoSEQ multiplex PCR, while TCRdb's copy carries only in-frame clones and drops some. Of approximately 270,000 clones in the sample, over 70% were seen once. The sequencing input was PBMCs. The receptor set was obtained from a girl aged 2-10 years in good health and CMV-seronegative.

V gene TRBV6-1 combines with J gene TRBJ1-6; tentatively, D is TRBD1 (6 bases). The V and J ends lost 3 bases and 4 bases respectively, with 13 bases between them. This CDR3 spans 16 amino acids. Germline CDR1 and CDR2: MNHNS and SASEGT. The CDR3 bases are TGTGCCAGCAGTGAGGAAAGGGGACATTATAATTCACCCCTCCACTTT. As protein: CASSEERGHYNSPLHF.

The CDR3 DNA sequence: TGTGCCAGCAGCCTCATTTCTCCCCGGACTGAAGCTTTCTTT. It is translated as CASSLISPRTEAFF. V gene TRBV7-9 combines with J gene TRBJ1-1; D not resolved. V was cut by 5 bases and J by 5 bases, with 15 bases left in between. From germline, CDR1 is SEHNR and CDR2 FQNEAQ (reference sequence). This CDR3 has 14 residues. The full variable domain, rest sourced from reference TRBV7-9 and TRBJ1-1, is DTGVSQNPRHKITKRGQNVTFRCDPISEHNRLYWYRQTLGQGPEFLTYFQNEAQLEKSRLLSDRFSAERPKGSFSTLEIQRTEQGDSAMYLCASSLISPRTEAFFGQGTRLTVV.

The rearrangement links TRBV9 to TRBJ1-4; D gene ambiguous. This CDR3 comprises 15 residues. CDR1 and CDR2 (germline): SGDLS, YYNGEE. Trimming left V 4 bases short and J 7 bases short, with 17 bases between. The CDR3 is CASSPSRGFGEKLFF. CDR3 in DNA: TGTGCCAGCAGCCCAAGTAGAGGGTTCGGTGAAAAACTGTTTTTT.